This TCR beta chain was captured in a study of human T cells and chemical hapten exposure. TCRdb passed the RACE reads through MiXCR, listing each CDR3 protein once. The table lists some 90,000 distinct CDR3 sequences, around 9% of them singletons. This clonotype was observed at least ten times. CDR3 length: 16 residues. Germline lookup yields CDR1 SGHTA and CDR2 FQGTGA. Trimming stripped 5 bases from V and 5 bases from J, with 18 bases between. Time point indicated: healthy volunteer bleed at 2 weeks. Total RNA came from unfractionated whole blood. Sequenced input: whole blood. V and J are TRBV7-3 and TRBJ2-2; a possible D gene is TRBD2 (6 bases). The receptor's source is a female donor in good health. Some clones in this sample may be carry-over from other donors' samples. The CDR3 sequence: CASSPIGEAGTGELFF. In nucleotides, the CDR3 is TGTGCCAGCAGCCCGATAGGGGAGGCGGGGACCGGGGAGCTGTTTTTT.